The next 13 T cell receptor beta chains were all read from a single sample in a study of cytomegalovirus exposure and HLA in healthy donors. The PCR ran on 60 Vbeta and 13 Jbeta primers. Method: immunoSEQ multiplex PCR; TCRdb's copy keeps in-frame clones and lacks some. The sample carries about 94,000 clones, more than 70% recorded once. Sequencing used PBMCs. These TCRs come from a woman in her 40s in good health and CMV-seronegative.

CDR3 sequence: CATSSGQLSYNEQFF. The CDR3, as DNA: TGTGCCACCAGCTCGGGACAGCTCTCCTACAATGAGCAGTTCTTC. The chain links TRBV15 to TRBJ2-1; TRBD1 matches 7 bases. CDR1 is LNHNV and CDR2 is YYDKDF in the germline V gene (reference sequence). This CDR3 comprises 15 residues. With 5 bases clipped from V and 0 bases from J, the junction kept 4 bases outside the gene matches.

The chain employs TRBV5-1 and TRBJ2-2; 8 bases match TRBD2. Germline V gene data show CDR1 as SGHRS and CDR2 as YFSETQ. V shed 0 bases and J 5 bases; nucleotides not matched to a gene: 6. The CDR3 contains 16 residues. The chain's CDR3 is CASSLVQAGETGELFF. The CDR3 DNA reads as TGCGCCAGCAGCTTGGTTCAAGCGGGGGAAACCGGGGAGCTGTTTTTT. The whole variable domain, filled in from reference TRBV5-1 and TRBJ2-2, reads KAGVTQTPRYLIKTRGQQVTLSCSPISGHRSVSWYQQTPGQGLQFLFEYFSETQRNKGNFPGRFSGRQFSNSRSEMNVSTLELGDSALYLCASSLVQAGETGELFFGEGSRLTVL.

The chain links TRBV6-5 to TRBJ1-4; D perhaps matches TRBD1 (5 bases). The V end was cut by 8 bases, the J end by 8 bases, with 12 bases between. The CDR3 runs 12 residues. The germline V gene has CDR1 MNHEY and CDR2 SVGAGI. CDR3: CASSGGGEKLFF. The CDR3 bases are TGTGCCAGCTCGGGGGGAGGGGAAAAACTGTTTTTT.

About this clone itself: The same CDR3 arises from other DNA sequences in this sample as well. This chain uses TRBV15 with TRBJ2-1, with TRBD1 as a possible D gene (6 bases). This CDR3 region has 14 residues. Trimming cost V 3 bases and J 2 bases, with 8 bases left between them. Germline V lookup: CDR1 LNHNV, CDR2 YYDKDF (reference sequence). For the CDR3, the DNA is TGTGCCACCAGCAGGGACAGAGCCTACAATGAGCAGTTCTTC. Translating it yields CATSRDRAYNEQFF.

CDR3 sequence: CSVVGTDGQPQHF. The CDR3 DNA follows: TGCAGCGTCGTCGGGACAGATGGTCAGCCCCAGCATTTT. V is TRBV29-1 and J is TRBJ1-5; 7 bases align to TRBD1. Per the germline V gene, CDR1 is SQVTM and CDR2 is ANQGSEA. V was pared by 6 bases and J by 6 bases, with 8 bases of the junction left unmatched. The CDR3 runs 13 residues. Complete variable domain (other parts from reference TRBV29-1 and TRBJ1-5): SAVISQKPSRDICQRGTSLTIQCQVDSQVTMMFWYRQQPGQSLTLIATANQGSEATYESGFVIDKFPISRPNLTFSTLTVSNMSPEDSSIYLCSVVGTDGQPQHFGDGTRLSIL.

The chain has TRBV5-1 and TRBJ2-7; TRBD2 is a possible D gene (5 bases). Between the trimmed V and J ends, which lost 5 bases and 0 bases, there was a span of 12 bases. The CDR3 extends over 14 amino acids. In germline, CDR1 is SGHRS, CDR2 YFSETQ. CDR3 amino acids: CASRETGSSYEQYF. CDR3 sequence (DNA): TGCGCCAGCAGGGAGACGGGGAGCTCCTACGAGCAGTACTTC.

The chain combines TRBV5-1 with TRBJ1-1; the match to TRBD1 covers 7 bases. There are 15 residues in the CDR3. Germline trimming cut 2 bases from V and 6 bases from J; bases unmatched to any gene: 10. Germline V gene lookup returns CDR1 SGHRS and CDR2 YFSETQ. CDR3 in amino acids: CASSFQPGQSPEAFF. CDR3 coding DNA: TGCGCCAGCAGCTTCCAGCCGGGACAGAGTCCTGAAGCTTTCTTT.

The chain uses TRBV7-2 and TRBJ2-7; D unresolved. CDR1 and CDR2 (germline): SGHTA, FQGNSA. This CDR3 contains 12 residues. The V end was cut by 1 base, the J end by 3 bases, with 4 bases between. CDR3 DNA: TGTGCCAGCAGCTTAGGCGACTACGAGCAGTACTTC. Its protein is CASSLGDYEQYF.

The chain recombines TRBV19 with TRBJ2-7, with 12 bases identical to TRBD2. This CDR3 is 16 amino acids long. Germline assignment: CDR1 LNHDA and CDR2 SQIVND (reference sequence). The ends lost 4 bases at V and 3 bases at J; junction bases unmatched: 7. The CDR3 DNA reads as TGTGCCAGTAGTACAAAGACTAGCGGGGGAGTCTACGAGCAGTACTTC. Protein: CASSTKTSGGVYEQYF.

V usage is TRBV27 and J usage is TRBJ2-6, with D perhaps matching TRBD1 (5 bases). The CDR3 length is 19 residues. The germline CDR1 and CDR2 sequences are MNHEY and SMNVEV (reference sequence). The ends were cut back, 5 bases at V and 0 bases at J, with 20 bases in the middle. Here the CDR3 DNA reads TGTGCCAGCAGTCCCTTTCCAATCAGGGCCCTCTCTGGGGCCAACGTCCTGACTTTC. It encodes CASSPFPIRALSGANVLTF.

V is TRBV7-9 and J is TRBJ1-5; a possible D gene is TRBD1 (6 bases). Trimming left V 1 base short and J 6 bases short, with 13 bases between. Germline V CDR1 and CDR2: SEHNR, FQNEAQ (reference sequence). CDR3 length equals 15 residues. The CDR3 is CASSLGGQGGQPQHF. DNA for the CDR3: TGTGCCAGCAGCTTAGGGGGGCAGGGCGGTCAGCCCCAGCATTTT.

The chain combines TRBV5-1 with TRBJ2-7, with D possibly TRBD1 on 6 matching bases. This CDR3 comprises 13 residues. V was shortened by 0 bases and J by 6 bases, with 10 bases between the two germline ends. Germline V CDR1 and CDR2: SGHRS, YFSETQ. The CDR3 DNA sequence: TGCGCCAGCAGCTTGGACAGGGCTGGCGAGCAGTACTTC. Amino acid sequence: CASSLDRAGEQYF.

V gene TRBV2 combines with J gene TRBJ1-2, with 7 bases identical to TRBD1. Germline assignment: CDR1 SNHLY and CDR2 FYNNEI. The J segment lost 3 bases and the V segment lost 7 bases, leaving 5 bases of the junction unmatched. The CDR3 spans 13 residues. The CDR3 spells CASTPDRDYGYTF. Written as DNA, the CDR3 is TGTGCCAGCACCCCAGACAGGGACTATGGCTACACCTTC.